Included here is one T cell receptor (beta chain) sequence, with context. The table came from immunoSEQ multiplex PCR; TCRdb's copy has only in-frame clones and leaves some out. The repertoire holds roughly 200,000 clones, under 90% seen once, with 15% to 20% in the top ten. The sample is drawn from a study of blood T cell repertoires in COVID-19. Trimming left V 7 bases short and J 1 base short, with 7 bases between. The CDR3 covers 13 residues. Germline CDR1 ENHRY, CDR2 SYGVKD. Seattle cases were enrolled at active infection and followed longitudinally. The material sequenced was peripheral blood. The source is a person aged 70 to 85 with COVID-19, enrolled during active disease. The rearrangement joins TRBV10-3 to TRBJ2-2; weak D call: TRBD2 (6 bases). The CDR3 region has the DNA TGTGCCATCACCGGGGGGAACACCGGGGAGCTGTTTTTT. Translating gives CAITGGNTGELFF.